The T cell receptor beta chain described here comes from a study of blood T cell repertoires in COVID-19. Using immunoSEQ multiplex PCR, the repertoire was profiled, and TCRdb retains in-frame clones only, with some absent. The sample includes about 130,000 clones, roughly 83% of them seen just once. Trimming stripped 4 bases from V and 5 bases from J, with 15 bases between. The length of the CDR3 is 14 residues. Germline V gene data show CDR1 as LNHDA and CDR2 as SQIVND (reference sequence). Participant age was about 18 to 89 years, and participants resided in roughly 25 US areas. Cohorts were determined from participant-reported clinical history.

The chain has TRBV19 and TRBJ2-7; TRBD1 is a possible D gene (6 bases). This TCR derives from a man in his fifties or sixties who had recovered from COVID-19. The specimen sequenced was PBMCs or T cells enriched from blood (not recorded which). CDR3 loop: CASSTTTGPNEQYF. CDR3 coding DNA: TGTGCCAGTAGTACGACCACAGGGCCCAACGAGCAGTACTTC.